The 26 T cell receptor beta chains presented below share a single source sample, sequenced in a study of blood T cells in healthy people across ages. Through a sample-barcoded 5' primer and a J-beta primer mix, a second PCR was run for roughly 6 to 12 cycles. TCRdb re-analysed the 5' RACE reads in MiXCR, keeping a single row per CDR3 protein. The sample includes 1.5 million or so distinct CDR3 sequences, roughly 43% of them seen just once. The sample taken for sequencing was blood. The receptors originated from a young woman in good health.

Details on this clonotype: One junction end does not reproduce the germline sequence, and a read error may be involved. The chain carries TRBV29-1 and TRBJ2-7; 9 bases match TRBD1. The CDR3 length is 14 residues. Per germline, CDR1 SQVTM and CDR2 ANQGSEA. The CDR3 loop is CCVVGQGNFYEQYF. CDR3 bases: TGCTGCGTTGTCGGACAGGGGAACTTCTACGAGCAGTACTTC.

This clonotype came up many times. V is TRBV7-2 and J is TRBJ1-2, with D possibly TRBD1 on 5 matching bases. V was cut by 5 bases and J by 4 bases, with 11 bases left in between. Germline values: CDR1 SGHTA, CDR2 FQGNSA. This CDR3 is built from 13 residues. The CDR3 region is CASSPGTIYGYTF. As DNA, the CDR3 is TGTGCCAGCAGCCCCGGGACTATCTATGGCTACACCTTC.

This clonotype was detected only a few times. This chain joins TRBV11-2 and TRBJ2-1; D may be TRBD2 (6 bases). Trimming removed 1 base from V and 3 bases from J, with 13 bases in between. This CDR3 is 16 amino acids long. Germline assignment: CDR1 SGHAT and CDR2 FQNNGV. This CDR3 is CASSLAEWGVYNEQFF. CDR3 nucleotide sequence: TGTGCCAGCAGCTTAGCCGAGTGGGGGGTCTACAATGAGCAGTTCTTC.

This clonotype was counted at least ten times. This chain links TRBV20-1 with TRBJ1-6, with a weak D call TRBD1 (6 bases). The CDR3 loop spans 15 amino acids. Per germline, CDR1 DFQATT and CDR2 SNEGSKA (reference sequence). Trimming shortened V by 8 bases and J by 7 bases, and 21 bases separated the two germline ends. Written as DNA, the CDR3 is TGCAGTCTAAGAGAGGGGGGTGAGCCGAATTCACCCCTCCACTTT. Protein: CSLREGGEPNSPLHF.

The chain carries TRBV7-9 and TRBJ1-2; no firm D call. This CDR3 has 13 residues. CDR1 is SEHNR and CDR2 is FQNEAQ in the germline V gene (reference sequence). V was shortened by 1 base and J by 8 bases, with 11 bases between the two germline ends. CDR3 residues: CASSLGWAGGYTF. CDR3 nucleotides: TGTGCCAGCAGCTTAGGATGGGCTGGGGGCTACACCTTC. Looking up the rest from reference TRBV7-9 and TRBJ1-2 gives the full variable domain: DTGVSQNPRHKITKRGQNVTFRCDPISEHNRLYWYRQTLGQGPEFLTYFQNEAQLEKSRLLSDRFSAERPKGSFSTLEIQRTEQGDSAMYLCASSLGWAGGYTFGSGTRLTVV.

This clonotype was seen at least ten times. The V and J genes are TRBV12-3 or TRBV12-4 and TRBJ2-5; D not resolved. CDR3 size: 13 residues. The V end was cut by 1 base, the J end by 9 bases, with 12 bases between. The CDR3 nucleotides are TGTGCCAGCAGTTTAGGGTCAGAGGTGGCCCAGTACTTC. It is translated as CASSLGSEVAQYF.

This clonotype has just a few counts. The genes are TRBV5-1 and TRBJ1-2; D uncertain. Trimming pared 2 bases from V and 5 bases from J, leaving 10 bases between. The CDR3 length is 13 residues. Germline assignment: CDR1 SGHRS and CDR2 YFSETQ. CDR3 sequence reads: CASSLRAEYGYTF. The CDR3 region has the DNA TGCGCCAGCAGCTTACGGGCTGAGTATGGCTACACCTTC.

This clonotype was seen ten or more times. This sequence joins TRBV5-1 and TRBJ1-5, with D unresolved. Trimming stripped 4 bases from V and 7 bases from J, with 15 bases between. The CDR3 sequence is 14 residues long. The germline CDR1 and CDR2 sequences are SGHRS and YFSETQ. The CDR3 spells CASSPDGGRQPQHF. In DNA, the CDR3 is TGCGCCAGCAGCCCGGACGGCGGGCGACAGCCCCAGCATTTT.

The V and J genes are TRBV29-1 and TRBJ2-1, with D perhaps being TRBD1 or TRBD2 (5 bases each). V dropped 6 bases and J dropped 6 bases, with 9 bases sitting between them. CDR1 is SQVTM and CDR2 is ANQGSEA in the germline V gene. The length of the CDR3 is 11 residues. The CDR3 reads CSVGTLNEQFF. The CDR3 nucleotides read TGCAGCGTCGGGACCCTCAATGAGCAGTTCTTC.

The chain joins TRBV7-2 to TRBJ1-1, with TRBD1 identical over 7 bases. The germline V gene has CDR1 SGHTA and CDR2 FQGNSA. The CDR3 is 17 residues long. The trim removed 4 bases at V and 0 bases at J, leaving 11 bases unmatched. The CDR3 is CASSSRPPGQLNTEAFF. CDR3 DNA sequence: TGTGCCAGCAGCTCACGACCCCCGGGACAGTTGAACACTGAAGCTTTCTTT.

The chain links TRBV11-2 to TRBJ2-1, with 9 bases aligning to TRBD2. Germline V gives CDR1 SGHAT, CDR2 FQNNGV. The CDR3 length is 14 residues. Unmatched junction bases numbered 1, after V lost 1 base and J lost 6 bases. This CDR3 reads CASSLGGGVNEQFF. The CDR3 coding sequence is TGTGCCAGCAGCTTAGGCGGGGGGGTCAATGAGCAGTTCTTC.

V usage is TRBV4-1 and J usage is TRBJ2-1; D might be TRBD1 or TRBD2, each matching 5 bases. This CDR3 comprises 16 residues. Trimming took 2 bases from V and 3 from J, leaving 14 bases between them. Germline V gene lookup returns CDR1 MGHRA and CDR2 YSYEKL. Written as DNA, the CDR3 is TGCGCCAGCAGCCAACCAGACCCGGGGCACTACAATGAGCAGTTCTTC. Its translation is CASSQPDPGHYNEQFF.

The rearrangement links TRBV25-1 to TRBJ1-2, with D perhaps matching TRBD1 (5 bases). From germline, CDR1 is MGHDK and CDR2 SYGVNS. CDR3 size: 15 residues. V gave up 0 bases and J gave up 4 bases, with 12 bases separating them. CDR3 coding DNA: TGTGCCAGCAGTGAATATATCCGGGGGAGCTATGGCTACACCTTC. This codes for CASSEYIRGSYGYTF.

The V gene is TRBV3-1, the J gene TRBJ2-4, with D maybe TRBD2 (5 bases). Germline V gene data show CDR1 as LGHDT and CDR2 as YNNKEL (reference sequence). V gave up 1 base and J gave up 13 bases, with 11 bases separating them. There are 12 residues in the CDR3. DNA of the CDR3: TGTGCCAGCAGCCAAGGGGAGTTCCGCCAGTACTTC. Its translation is CASSQGEFRQYF.

The chain recombines TRBV7-2 with TRBJ2-1; 10 positions match TRBD2. This CDR3 has 15 residues. Trimming cost V 0 bases and J 10 bases; bases outside gene matches: 6. Germline CDR1 is SGHTA and CDR2 is FQGNSA. CDR3 amino acids: CASSLASGGTGEQFF. The CDR3 DNA sequence: TGTGCCAGCAGCTTAGCTAGCGGGGGGACGGGAGAGCAGTTCTTC.

This clonotype was seen only a few times. The V and J genes are TRBV7-9 and TRBJ1-1, with D possibly matching TRBD1 (5 bases). Germline V gene lookup returns CDR1 SEHNR and CDR2 FQNEAQ (reference sequence). This CDR3 has 12 residues. V shed 3 bases and J shed 10 bases, with 12 bases lying between them. The CDR3 spells CASSLGDRGAFF. CDR3 DNA: TGTGCCAGCAGCTTGGGGGATCGGGGAGCTTTCTTT.

The chain is built from TRBV7-9 and TRBJ2-1, with TRBD2 identical over 12 bases. V trimming: 8 bases; J trimming: 9 bases; junction bases outside the gene matches: 11. Germline V gene data show CDR1 as SEHNR and CDR2 as FQNEAQ (reference sequence). This CDR3 comprises 15 residues. CDR3 amino acids: CASGDWTSGEIEQFF. The CDR3 region has the DNA TGTGCCAGCGGGGACTGGACTAGCGGGGAAATTGAGCAGTTCTTC.

The V gene is TRBV20-1, the J gene TRBJ2-7; 10 bases fit TRBD2. The CDR3 is 16 residues long. Unmatched junction bases numbered 13, after V lost 3 bases and J lost 5 bases. The germline gives CDR1 DFQATT, CDR2 SNEGSKA (reference sequence). The CDR3, as DNA: TGCAGTGCTAGGAGGGGAATGGCTAGCGGGAGCAACGAGCAGTACTTC. As protein: CSARRGMASGSNEQYF.

This clonotype was seen a few times. The chain combines TRBV7-9 with TRBJ1-2, with D unresolved. The CDR3 runs 13 residues. Germline V lookup: CDR1 SEHNR, CDR2 FQNEAQ (reference sequence). The V end lost 7 bases, the J end lost 2 bases, and 11 bases lay between the germline ends. The CDR3 region has the DNA TGTGCCAGCACCCTGCCGGACAACTATGGCTACACCTTC. Its protein product is CASTLPDNYGYTF.

The chain carries TRBV12-3 or TRBV12-4 and TRBJ2-7, with 12 bases identical to TRBD2. This CDR3 contains 15 residues. The J segment lost 7 bases and the V segment lost 3 bases, leaving 7 bases of the junction unmatched. The CDR3 sequence is CASSLRLAGGNEQYF. CDR3 bases: TGTGCCAGCAGTTTGAGGCTAGCGGGGGGGAATGAGCAGTACTTC.

The chain links TRBV6-5 to TRBJ2-7; 8 bases map to TRBD2. There are 15 residues in the CDR3. Germline loops: CDR1 MNHEY, CDR2 SVGAGI. Losses at the gene ends were 3 bases for V and 5 bases for J; bases not matched to a gene: 9. As DNA, the CDR3 is TGTGCCAGCAGTTATGTAGGTAGCGGGGCCCACGAGCAGTACTTC. This sequence encodes CASSYVGSGAHEQYF.

A few counts support this clonotype. The chain recombines TRBV20-1 with TRBJ1-2, with TRBD1 matching 7 bases. CDR3 length equals 13 residues. Per the germline V gene, CDR1 is DFQATT and CDR2 is SNEGSKA (reference sequence). The ends lost 3 bases at V and 2 bases at J; junction bases unmatched: 3. CDR3 nucleotide sequence: TGCAGTGCTAGGCAGGACAGGAACTATGGCTACACCTTC. This sequence encodes CSARQDRNYGYTF.

This clonotype occurred a few times. The J gene is TRBJ2-1, the V gene TRBV6-2 or TRBV6-3; 11 positions match TRBD2. CDR1 and CDR2 from the germline V gene are MNHEY and SVGEGT. With 5 bases clipped from V and 6 bases from J, the junction kept 6 bases outside the gene matches. There are 15 residues in the CDR3. The CDR3 protein is CASSPRTSGFNEQFF. The CDR3 DNA reads as TGTGCCAGCAGTCCCAGGACTAGCGGGTTCAATGAGCAGTTCTTC.

V gene TRBV20-1 combines with J gene TRBJ2-5; perhaps TRBD1 as D (6 bases). Trimming removed 6 bases at V and 4 bases at J, with 15 bases between. Germline V lookup: CDR1 DFQATT, CDR2 SNEGSKA (reference sequence). The CDR3 has 13 residues. The CDR3 loop reads CSAPYARGETQYF. The CDR3 DNA reads TGCAGTGCCCCATACGCCAGGGGAGAGACCCAGTACTTC.

This clonotype was counted between two and nine times. The chain links TRBV4-3 to TRBJ2-3; D is undetermined. V lost 0 bases and J 6 bases, leaving 13 bases between the germline ends. Germline loops: CDR1 LGHNA, CDR2 YSLEER. This CDR3 contains 15 residues. The CDR3 protein is CASSQEGRRKDTQYF. CDR3 DNA sequence: TGCGCCAGCAGCCAAGAAGGGCGCCGGAAGGATACGCAGTATTTT.

V and J are TRBV20-1 and TRBJ1-5; D is uncertain. Per the germline V gene, CDR1 is DFQATT and CDR2 is SNEGSKA (reference sequence). Trimming took 3 bases from V and 4 from J, leaving 7 bases between them. This CDR3 region has 12 residues. CDR3 DNA: TGCAGTGCTAGGGGTCGTAATCAGCCCCAGCATTTT. This encodes CSARGRNQPQHF.